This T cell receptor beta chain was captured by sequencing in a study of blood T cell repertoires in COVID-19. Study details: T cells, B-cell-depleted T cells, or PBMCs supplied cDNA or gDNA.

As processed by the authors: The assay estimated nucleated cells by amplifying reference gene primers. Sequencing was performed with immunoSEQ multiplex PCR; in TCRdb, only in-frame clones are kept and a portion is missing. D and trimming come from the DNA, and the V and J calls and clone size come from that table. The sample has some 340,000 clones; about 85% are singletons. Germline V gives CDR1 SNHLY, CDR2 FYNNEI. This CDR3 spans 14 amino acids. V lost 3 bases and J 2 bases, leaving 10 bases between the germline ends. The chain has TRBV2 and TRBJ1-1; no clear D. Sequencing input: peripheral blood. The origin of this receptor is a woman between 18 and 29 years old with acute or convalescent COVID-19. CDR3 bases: TGTGCCAGCAGTGACTGGAACAGTAACACTGAAGCTTTCTTT. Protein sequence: CASSDWNSNTEAFF.